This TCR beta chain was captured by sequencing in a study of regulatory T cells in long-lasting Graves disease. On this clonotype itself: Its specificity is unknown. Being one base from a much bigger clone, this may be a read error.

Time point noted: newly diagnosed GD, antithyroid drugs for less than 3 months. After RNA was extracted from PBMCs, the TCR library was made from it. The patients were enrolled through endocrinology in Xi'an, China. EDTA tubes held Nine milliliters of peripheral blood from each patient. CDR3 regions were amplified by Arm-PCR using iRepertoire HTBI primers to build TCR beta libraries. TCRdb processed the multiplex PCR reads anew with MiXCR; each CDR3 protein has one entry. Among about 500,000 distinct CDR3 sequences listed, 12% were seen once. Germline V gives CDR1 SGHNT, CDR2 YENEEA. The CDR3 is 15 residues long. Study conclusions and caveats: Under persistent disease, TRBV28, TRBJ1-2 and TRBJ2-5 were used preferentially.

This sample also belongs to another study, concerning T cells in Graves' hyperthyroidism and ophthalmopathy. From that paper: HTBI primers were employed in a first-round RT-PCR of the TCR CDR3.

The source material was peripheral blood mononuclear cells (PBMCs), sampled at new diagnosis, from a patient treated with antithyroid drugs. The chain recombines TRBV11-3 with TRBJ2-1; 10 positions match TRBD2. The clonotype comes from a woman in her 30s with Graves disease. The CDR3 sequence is CAGSSGLAGANEQFF. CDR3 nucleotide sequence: TGTGCCGGCAGCTCCGGTCTAGCGGGAGCCAATGAGCAGTTCTTC.